Listed here are 27 T cell receptor beta chains from one sample, sequenced in a study of CD8 T cells in Susac syndrome (dated by TCRdb to the late 2010s). The protocol used for the library was the immunoSEQ multiplex PCR assay. RNA was extracted using the RNeasy kit, and about 0.45 to 1 ug of the RNA was reverse transcribed with random hexamers. Clones were called with MiXCR by TCRdb after fastp trimmed the public reads at Q25, and only in-frame beta chains were retained. CDR3 protein duplicates are merged, each entry listing the most common genes and DNA. This sample holds hundreds of thousands of distinct CDR3 sequences; more than 80% were observed only once. Clones ranked in the top ten supply under 0.15% of the sample. Sequencing was performed on CD8+ T cells from PBMCs. The source of these receptors is a human donor with multiple sclerosis.

The chain uses TRBV7-9 and TRBJ2-7, with a weak D call TRBD2 (7 bases). Germline CDR1 and CDR2: SEHNR and FQNEAQ (reference sequence). The V end was cut by 3 bases, the J end by 2 bases, with 14 bases between. This CDR3 is built from 15 residues. The CDR3 nucleotides are TGTGCCAGCAGCTTTTATGCCGGGGGGCCCTACGAGCAGTACTTC. This gives the protein CASSFYAGGPYEQYF. The entire variable domain, with the rest obtained from reference TRBV7-9 and TRBJ2-7, is as follows: DTGVSQNPRHKITKRGQNVTFRCDPISEHNRLYWYRQTLGQGPEFLTYFQNEAQLEKSRLLSDRFSAERPKGSFSTLEIQRTEQGDSAMYLCASSFYAGGPYEQYFGPGTRLTVT.

Here the CDR3 DNA reads TGTGCCAGCAGCCAAGCATACGGAAACACCATATATTTT. Residues: CASSQAYGNTIYF. The chain is built from TRBV14 and TRBJ1-3, with D uncertain. Trimming removed 1 base from V and 4 bases from J, with 5 bases in between. Germline CDR1 reads SGHDN; CDR2 reads FVKESK. CDR3 size: 13 residues.

The rearrangement joins TRBV30 to TRBJ2-7, with 7 bases identical to TRBD1. Germline values: CDR1 GTSNPN, CDR2 SVGIG (reference sequence). This CDR3 is built from 13 residues. V shed 4 bases and J 7 bases; nucleotides not matched to a gene: 10. CDR3 residues: CAWNRGPLEEQYF. CDR3 DNA: TGTGCCTGGAACAGGGGACCGCTAGAAGAGCAGTACTTC.

This chain joins TRBV7-8 and TRBJ2-3; TRBD2 agrees at 10 bases. Trimming cost V 5 bases and J 5 bases; bases outside gene matches: 13. Germline V gene sequence: CDR1 SGHVS, CDR2 FQNEAQ. This CDR3 has 17 residues. CDR3 in amino acids: CASSLRTSGSGGDTQYF. In DNA form, the CDR3 reads TGTGCCAGCAGCCTTCGGACTAGCGGTAGTGGTGGAGATACGCAGTATTTT.

The chain couples TRBV20-1 to TRBJ1-6; D is undetermined. The CDR3 runs 15 residues. With 0 bases removed from V and 7 bases from J, the gap between germline ends came to 13 bases. Germline CDR1 DFQATT, CDR2 SNEGSKA (reference sequence). CDR3 residues: CSARDLSDSNSPLHF. For the CDR3, the DNA is TGCAGTGCTAGAGATCTATCAGATTCAAATTCACCCCTCCACTTT.

The genes are TRBV5-4 and TRBJ2-5; D possibly corresponds to TRBD1 (5 bases). The CDR3 totals 14 residues. The germline gives CDR1 SGHNT, CDR2 YYREEE (reference sequence). Trimming removed 0 bases at V and 3 bases at J, with 9 bases between. The DNA for the CDR3 is TGTGCCAGCAGCTTGGGGCTAGGGGAAGAGACCCAGTACTTC. Its translation: CASSLGLGEETQYF.

This chain connects TRBV24-1 to TRBJ1-5; D is perhaps TRBD1 (5 bases). The CDR3 runs to 14 residues. V shed 5 bases and J shed 0 bases, with 7 bases lying between them. Germline V gene sequence: CDR1 KGHDR, CDR2 SFDVKD. CDR3 region: CATSAGASNQPQHF. The CDR3 bases are TGTGCCACCAGTGCCGGGGCTAGCAATCAGCCCCAGCATTTT.

The count of this clonotype is one. The V and J genes are TRBV27 and TRBJ2-7; 9 bases map to TRBD1. V shed 5 bases, J shed 7 bases, and the junction held 12 bases outside the gene matches. CDR3 length: 15 amino acids. Germline V gene lookup returns CDR1 MNHEY and CDR2 SMNVEV (reference sequence). The CDR3 coding sequence is TGTGCCAGCAGTCCATCTGACAGGGGGGGATGGGAGCAGTACTTC. The encoded protein is CASSPSDRGGWEQYF.

The genes are TRBV9 and TRBJ1-1; D gene unclear. V was shortened by 3 bases and J by 11 bases, with 14 bases between the two germline ends. CDR3 length: 12 amino acids. Germline V gene data show CDR1 as SGDLS and CDR2 as YYNGEE. CDR3 amino acids: CASSGAESAAFF. CDR3 bases: TGTGCCAGCAGCGGTGCAGAGTCTGCTGCTTTCTTT. The complete variable domain, with remaining parts taken from reference TRBV9 and TRBJ1-1, reads DSGVTQTPKHLITATGQRVTLRCSPRSGDLSVYWYQQSLDQGLQFLIQYYNGEERAKGNILERFSAQQFPDLHSELNLSSLELGDSALYFCASSGAESAAFFGQGTRLTVV.

The chain uses TRBV10-2 and TRBJ2-6, with 9 positions matching TRBD2. V gave up 4 bases and J gave up 2 bases; unmatched junction bases: 6. Germline CDR1 WSHSY, CDR2 SAAADI. CDR3 size: 17 residues. Here the CDR3 reads CASSVAGGKAGANVLTF. In DNA, the CDR3 is TGCGCCAGCAGTGTGGCGGGGGGGAAGGCTGGGGCCAACGTCCTGACTTTC.

CDR3 sequence: CASSFSPGDWGYGYTF. As DNA, the CDR3 is TGTGCCAGCAGCTTTAGTCCGGGAGATTGGGGCTATGGCTACACCTTC. The chain combines TRBV7-9 with TRBJ1-2, with D hard to call. Germline CDR1 and CDR2: SEHNR and FQNEAQ (reference sequence). This CDR3 is built from 16 residues. Deletions cut 3 bases from V and 4 bases from J, with 18 bases between.

The chain carries TRBV11-2 and TRBJ1-2, with a possible D match to TRBD1 (5 bases). Germline V gene sequence: CDR1 SGHAT, CDR2 FQNNGV. V lost 5 bases and J lost 1, with 17 bases in between. The CDR3 totals 16 residues. CDR3 region: CASSRGEDTYNYGYTF. In DNA form, the CDR3 reads TGTGCCAGCAGCCGGGGGGAGGACACTTATAACTATGGCTACACCTTC.

The V and J genes are TRBV7-8 and TRBJ1-5, with D perhaps matching TRBD1 (5 bases). V was trimmed by 5 bases and J by 7 bases, leaving 18 bases between them. CDR3 length equals 15 residues. Germline loops: CDR1 SGHVS, CDR2 FQNEAQ. The CDR3, as DNA: TGTGCCAGCAGCACTAGGGACTCGATGTTGCAGCCCCAGCATTTT. It specifies CASSTRDSMLQPQHF.

This chain joins TRBV10-3 and TRBJ2-1, with 8 bases identical to TRBD2. Per germline, CDR1 ENHRY and CDR2 SYGVKD. The V and J ends lost 4 bases and 2 bases, in that order; junction bases with no gene match: 4. The CDR3 runs 15 residues. Here the CDR3 DNA reads TGTGCCATCAGTGGGATAGCGGGGACCTACAATGAGCAGTTCTTC. Translating it yields CAISGIAGTYNEQFF.

This chain uses TRBV5-6 with TRBJ2-5, with 7 bases aligning to TRBD1. CDR1 is SGHDT and CDR2 is YYEEEE in the germline V gene. The CDR3 sequence is 14 residues long. Trimming took 1 base from V and 2 from J; bases not matched to a gene: 2. In DNA, the CDR3 is TGTGCCAGCAGCTTGACAGGGGCACAAGAGACCCAGTACTTC. Translating gives CASSLTGAQETQYF.

V usage is TRBV5-4 and J usage is TRBJ2-1; 11 nucleotides line up with TRBD2. The CDR3 has 15 amino acids. Germline V gene sequence: CDR1 SGHNT, CDR2 YYREEE (reference sequence). Trimming removed 4 bases from V and 3 bases from J; junction bases left unmatched: 3. DNA of the CDR3: TGTGCCAGCAGCGGGGGGACTAGCGGCTACAATGAGCAGTTCTTC. Translation: CASSGGTSGYNEQFF. Complete variable domain (other parts from reference TRBV5-4 and TRBJ2-1): ETGVTQSPTHLIKTRGQQVTLRCSSQSGHNTVSWYQQALGQGPQFIFQYYREEENGRGNFPPRFSGLQFPNYSSELNVNALELDDSALYLCASSGGTSGYNEQFFGPGTRLTVL.

The V and J genes are TRBV27 and TRBJ2-3; perhaps TRBD2 as D (5 bases). The CDR3 runs to 15 residues. The germline V gene has CDR1 MNHEY and CDR2 SMNVEV (reference sequence). V was clipped by 1 base and J by 8 bases, with 16 bases between them. DNA for the CDR3: TGTGCCAGCAGTTTATTAGTAACCTCCGAGGGTACGCAGTATTTT. This sequence encodes CASSLLVTSEGTQYF.

The chain's CDR3 is CASRRDSYNEQFF. Here the CDR3 DNA reads TGTGCCAGCAGACGGGACAGCTACAATGAGCAGTTCTTC. The genes are TRBV14 and TRBJ2-1; 7 bases align to TRBD1. J was trimmed by 3 bases and V by 6 bases; bases with no gene match: 2. The CDR3 has 13 residues. Germline-derived CDR1 and CDR2 are SGHDN and FVKESK.

The chain couples TRBV6-6 to TRBJ1-1, with D possibly being TRBD1 (5 bases). Germline CDR1 MNHNY, CDR2 SVGAGI (reference sequence). The CDR3 runs to 15 residues. The V end was cut by 6 bases, the J end by 3 bases, with 17 bases between. CDR3 sequence reads: CASRTIGGADTEAFF. CDR3 sequence (DNA): TGTGCCAGCAGGACTATCGGGGGAGCAGACACTGAAGCTTTCTTT.

This clonotype was seen only a few times. V and J are TRBV12-3 or TRBV12-4 and TRBJ2-1; 8 bases align to TRBD1. Unmatched junction bases numbered 3, after V lost 4 bases and J lost 4 bases. The CDR3 runs 14 residues. The CDR3 sequence is CASSSDRGYNEQFF. The CDR3 DNA follows: TGTGCCAGCAGTTCCGACAGGGGTTACAATGAGCAGTTCTTC.

The chain recombines TRBV6-6 with TRBJ1-4, with 7 bases fitting TRBD1. V was pared by 4 bases and J by 8 bases, with 7 bases of the junction left unmatched. This CDR3 is built from 14 residues. Germline CDR1 reads MNHNY; CDR2 reads SVGAGI (reference sequence). The CDR3 region is CASSSPTGLEKLFF. For the CDR3, the DNA is TGTGCCAGCAGTTCCCCGACAGGGTTGGAAAAACTGTTTTTT.

The chain links TRBV10-3 to TRBJ2-7; D is perhaps TRBD1 or TRBD2 (7 bases each). Germline CDR1 is ENHRY and CDR2 is SYGVKD. There are 14 residues in the CDR3. The DNA of the CDR3 is TGTGCGATAGGGGGCGGGAGAGCGGTCTACGAGCAGTACTTC. Translating gives CAIGGGRAVYEQYF.

The chain joins TRBV27 to TRBJ2-7, with 13 bases identical to TRBD2. The CDR3 has 16 residues. The junction had 7 bases not matched to a gene; V was cut back by 6 bases and J by 2 bases. Germline V gene sequence: CDR1 MNHEY, CDR2 SMNVEV (reference sequence). The CDR3 sequence is CASSVTSGRAAYEQYF. The CDR3 DNA reads TGTGCCAGCAGCGTAACTAGCGGGAGGGCCGCCTACGAGCAGTACTTC.

This chain joins TRBV19 and TRBJ1-1; D is ambiguous. CDR3 length: 11 amino acids. CDR1 is LNHDA and CDR2 is SQIVND in the germline V gene (reference sequence). The V end lost 3 bases, the J end lost 4 bases, and 3 bases lay between the germline ends. The CDR3 sequence: CASSMGTEAFF. The CDR3 DNA is TGTGCCAGTAGTATGGGCACTGAAGCTTTCTTT.

V gene TRBV30 combines with J gene TRBJ2-7; TRBD2 might be the D (5 bases). The CDR3 length is 13 residues. The V gene's germline CDR1 is GTSNPN and CDR2 SVGIG (reference sequence). Trimming pared 3 bases from V and 5 bases from J, leaving 14 bases between. CDR3 coding DNA: TGTGCCTGGAGCCCCCTCGGGGTCCACGAGCAGTACTTC. It translates to CAWSPLGVHEQYF.

In DNA form, the CDR3 reads TGTGCCAGCAGTTACTCGACGGGCGCGGGGAACACTGAAGCTTTCTTT. Its translation: CASSYSTGAGNTEAFF. The chain combines TRBV6-5 with TRBJ1-1; D remains ambiguous. CDR1 MNHEY and CDR2 SVGAGI come from the germline V gene. V dropped 0 bases and J dropped 1 base, with 12 bases sitting between them. The CDR3 consists of 16 residues.

The V call is TRBV29-1, the J call TRBJ1-1; maybe TRBD1 (5 bases). Germline assignment: CDR1 SQVTM and CDR2 ANQGSEA. V was pared by 2 bases and J by 11 bases, with 12 bases between. The CDR3 contains 11 residues. The CDR3 is CSVELQGEAFF. The CDR3 DNA sequence: TGCAGCGTTGAACTTCAGGGTGAGGCTTTCTTT.